These T cell receptor beta chains were read from a single sample in a study of a mutant IDH1 vaccine in newly diagnosed glioma. Antigen specificity for these receptors is unknown. Some clones are missing from TCRdb's copy, which holds only in-frame ones; the method was immunoSEQ multiplex PCR. The table lists 68,000 or so clones, about four fifths of them singletons. The sequences come from PBMCs, collected from a glioma patient whose treatment included an IDH1 peptide vaccine. These receptors were collected from a man aged 18-30 years with glioma. Each CDR3 is given with its conserved first and last residue. Each record gives: clone size, J gene, V gene, D gene, CDR3 protein, CDR3 DNA. The D gene is left open where the match is weak. Some rows have no size entry. The others give once, few or many, or a class for an expanded clone.

>NA|TRBJ1-1|TRBV6-5|NA
CASSYGTVWMNTEAFF
TGTGCCAGCAGTTACGGGACGGTCTGGATGAACACTGAAGCTTTCTTT
>NA|TRBJ2-5|TRBV4-2|TRBD2
CASRGTSEETQYF
TGTGCCAGCAGGGGAACTAGCGAAGAGACCCAGTACTTC
>NA|TRBJ1-5|TRBV9|NA
CASSVGISGPDQPQHF
TGTGCCAGCAGCGTAGGAATCTCCGGGCCCGACCAGCCCCAGCATTTT
>NA|TRBJ2-7|TRBV30|TRBD1
CAWRGPGQKFYEQYF
TGTGCCTGGAGAGGCCCGGGACAGAAATTCTACGAGCAGTACTTC
>NA|TRBJ1-1|TRBV25-1|NA
CASSLSVGTEAFF
TGTGCCAGCAGCCTTTCGGTGGGCACTGAAGCTTTCTTT
>few|TRBJ1-1|TRBV15|TRBD1
CATSRDWPGQGAEAFF
TGTGCCACCAGCAGAGATTGGCCTGGACAGGGTGCTGAAGCTTTCTTT
>NA|TRBJ1-1|TRBV6-5|NA
CASSLDRGAEAFF
TGTGCCAGCAGCCTCGACCGAGGGGCTGAAGCTTTCTTT
>NA|TRBJ1-2|TRBV18|NA
CASSPGGPYGYTF
TGTGCCAGCTCACCAGGCGGGCCTTATGGCTACACCTTC
>NA|TRBJ2-3|TRBV2|NA
CASGRIWSTDTQYF
TGTGCCAGCGGCAGGATTTGGAGCACAGATACGCAGTATTTT
>NA|TRBJ1-5|TRBV4-2|NA
CASSQDNRPNQPQHF
TGTGCCAGCAGCCAAGATAACAGGCCTAATCAGCCCCAGCATTTT
>once|TRBJ2-7|TRBV7-9|NA
CASSLGGRGANSYEQYF
TGTGCCAGCAGCTTAGGGGGAAGGGGAGCTAACTCCTACGAGCAGTACTTC
>NA|TRBJ2-7|TRBV28|TRBD1
CASSLPGQGGYEQYF
TGTGCCAGCAGTTTACCTGGACAGGGGGGGTACGAGCAGTACTTC
>NA|TRBJ2-2|TRBV5-1|TRBD2
CASSYSTSGGVNTGELFF
TGCGCCAGCAGCTACTCGACTAGCGGGGGGGTGAACACCGGGGAGCTGTTTTTT
>NA|TRBJ2-7|TRBV9|NA
CASTREPSGYEQYF
TGTGCCAGCACTCGGGAACCTTCGGGCTACGAGCAGTACTTC
>NA|TRBJ2-5|TRBV7-2|NA
CASSLSGPKETQYF
TGTGCCAGCAGCTTGTCGGGGCCCAAAGAGACCCAGTACTTC
>NA|TRBJ2-2|TRBV6-4|NA
CASSSGNTGELFF
TGTGCCAGCAGTAGCGGGAACACCGGGGAGCTGTTTTTT
>NA|TRBJ1-2|TRBV28|NA
CASSSGQRSSYTF
TGTGCCAGCAGCTCCGGACAGCGATCCAGCTACACCTTC
>NA|TRBJ1-5|TRBV4-2|NA
CASSQVINSNQPQHF
TGTGCCAGCAGCCAAGTGATTAATAGCAATCAGCCCCAGCATTTT
>once|TRBJ2-1|TRBV28|TRBD2
CASRKSGIAYNEQFF
TGTGCCAGCAGGAAAAGCGGGATCGCCTACAATGAGCAGTTCTTC
>NA|TRBJ1-6|TRBV2|TRBD1
CASRGTGRYNSPLHF
TGTGCCAGCAGGGGGACAGGGCGCTATAATTCACCCCTCCACTTT
>NA|TRBJ2-3|TRBV27|NA
CASRMGRSTDTQYF
TGTGCCAGCAGAATGGGAAGGTCCACAGATACGCAGTATTTT
>once|TRBJ1-1|TRBV5-8|NA
CASSLAPLDTTEAFF
TGTGCCAGCAGCTTGGCCCCTCTAGACACCACTGAAGCTTTCTTT
>NA|TRBJ2-7|TRBV27|NA
CASSQGTHEQYF
TGTGCCAGCAGCCAGGGGACCCACGAGCAGTACTTC
>NA|TRBJ1-1|TRBV7-2|NA
CASSLVGGIFGTEAFF
TGTGCCAGCAGCTTAGTGGGAGGGATCTTCGGCACTGAAGCTTTCTTT
>NA|TRBJ1-2|TRBV21-1|NA
CASSEKKVDSDYGYTF
TGTGCCAGCAGCGAAAAAAAGGTGGACTCCGACTATGGCTACACCTTC
>once|TRBJ2-7|TRBV20-1|NA
CSARVDYEQYF
TGCAGTGCCCGGGTCGACTACGAGCAGTACTTC
>NA|TRBJ1-2|TRBV11-1|NA
CASSFTTDVNYGYTF
TGTGCCAGCAGCTTTACGACAGATGTTAACTATGGCTACACCTTC
>NA|TRBJ2-5|TRBV7-2|NA
CASSSSGQGSQYF
TGTGCCAGCAGCTCGTCCGGACAAGGGTCCCAGTACTTC
>NA|TRBJ1-2|TRBV10-2|NA
CASSQSQGWGYGYTF
TGCGCCAGCAGCCAGAGCCAGGGCTGGGGCTATGGCTACACCTTC
>NA|TRBJ1-6|TRBV6-5|NA
CASSYRAWVYNSPLHF
TGTGCCAGCAGTTACCGGGCTTGGGTCTATAATTCACCCCTCCACTTT
>NA|TRBJ2-2|TRBV4-3|TRBD1
CASSQEATGGYPGELFF
TGCGCCAGCAGCCAAGAGGCCACAGGGGGGTATCCCGGGGAGCTGTTTTTT
>NA|TRBJ2-3|TRBV7-2|TRBD2
CASSPVIGRGTDTQYF
TGTGCCAGCAGCCCCGTGATCGGGAGGGGCACAGATACGCAGTATTTT
>NA|TRBJ1-5|TRBV21-1|NA
CASSKKIPSNQPQHF
TGTGCCAGCAGCAAAAAGATTCCTAGCAATCAGCCCCAGCATTTT
>NA|TRBJ2-7|TRBV5-8|NA
CASSLGHRTYEQYF
TGTGCCAGCAGCCTGGGACATCGAACCTACGAGCAGTACTTC
>NA|TRBJ2-2|TRBV21-1|NA
CASSTTGAGGPTGELFF
TGTGCCAGCAGCACCACCGGAGCGGGAGGGCCGACCGGGGAGCTGTTTTTT
>NA|TRBJ1-2|TRBV4-2|NA
CASSQAASGGVGYTF
TGTGCCAGCAGCCAAGCGGCAAGTGGAGGGGTTGGCTACACCTTC
>once|TRBJ2-5|TRBV27|NA
CASSLSISGIQYF
TGTGCCAGCAGTTTATCGATATCCGGAATCCAGTACTTC
>NA|TRBJ1-1|TRBV4-3|NA
CASSQKGVTEAFF
TGCGCCAGCAGCCAAAAAGGGGTGACTGAAGCTTTCTTT
>NA|TRBJ2-7|TRBV4-3|NA
CASSQDRSSYEQYF
TGCGCCAGCAGCCAAGACCGGAGCTCCTACGAGCAGTACTTC